The 7 T cell receptor beta chains below were found in one sample sequenced in a study of blood T cell repertoires in COVID-19. TCRdb's copy holds only in-frame clones and misses some; the assay was immunoSEQ multiplex PCR. The data contain approximately 200,000 clones, around 83% of them singletons. The sequenced material came from peripheral blood. These receptors were taken from a woman aged 50 to 65 with acute or convalescent COVID-19.

The chain is built from TRBV28 and TRBJ2-1, with D unclear. Germline V gene data show CDR1 as MDHEN and CDR2 as SYDVKM. The germline V and J ends were trimmed by 6 bases and 5 bases, with 17 bases remaining between them. The CDR3 has 15 residues. Here the CDR3 reads CASSFGAGRNNEQFF. For the CDR3, the DNA is TGTGCCAGCAGCTTCGGCGCAGGTAGAAACAATGAGCAGTTCTTC.

J is TRBJ2-7 and V is TRBV5-1, with D possibly being TRBD2 (5 bases). Germline V gene sequence: CDR1 SGHRS, CDR2 YFSETQ. V was pared by 2 bases and J by 4 bases, with 13 bases between. This CDR3 spans 14 amino acids. The CDR3 region is CASSFEGLSYEQYF. The CDR3, as DNA: TGCGCCAGCAGCTTTGAGGGCCTATCATACGAGCAGTACTTC.

This rearrangement joins TRBV19 to TRBJ2-3, with a tentative D call TRBD1 (7 bases). CDR1 and CDR2 from the germline V gene are LNHDA and SQIVND (reference sequence). The CDR3 is 16 amino acids. Between the trimmed V and J ends, which lost 5 bases and 0 bases, there was a span of 15 bases. Written as DNA, the CDR3 is TGTGCCAGTAGTCTAGGCGGGACAGTTAGCACAGATACGCAGTATTTT. Translating it yields CASSLGGTVSTDTQYF.

The chain uses TRBV28 and TRBJ2-7, with 10 bases that match TRBD1. This CDR3 is built from 16 residues. Germline V gene lookup returns CDR1 MDHEN and CDR2 SYDVKM. J lost 3 bases, V lost 3 bases, and 8 bases had no gene match. The CDR3 sequence: CASSFPYGDRGYEQYF. DNA for the CDR3: TGTGCCAGCAGTTTCCCTTATGGGGACAGGGGCTACGAGCAGTACTTC.

The chain joins TRBV19 to TRBJ1-5, with a weak D call TRBD1 (6 bases). There are 16 residues in the CDR3. Trimming took off 6 bases at V and 0 bases at J, with 15 bases between the two ends. From germline, CDR1 is LNHDA and CDR2 SQIVND (reference sequence). CDR3: CASRTTGTNSNQPQHF. The CDR3 region has the DNA TGTGCCAGTAGGACAACCGGGACAAATAGCAATCAGCCCCAGCATTTT.

The V and J genes are TRBV10-3 and TRBJ2-2; TRBD1 aligns across 9 bases. Germline V lookup: CDR1 ENHRY, CDR2 SYGVKD. CDR3 length: 17 residues. V trimming: 2 bases; J trimming: 4 bases; junction bases outside the gene matches: 8. CDR3 coding DNA: TGTGCCATCAGTGAGGCACAGGGGGCGCACGTCACCGGGGAGCTGTTTTTT. Its translation: CAISEAQGAHVTGELFF.

V usage is TRBV19 and J usage is TRBJ1-4, with D maybe TRBD1 (6 bases). CDR1 LNHDA and CDR2 SQIVND come from the germline V gene (reference sequence). The CDR3 consists of 14 residues. V shed 4 bases and J shed 4 bases, with 10 bases lying between them. The CDR3 reads CASSRTANNEKLFF. The CDR3 nucleotides read TGTGCCAGTAGTAGGACAGCTAATAATGAAAAACTGTTTTTT.